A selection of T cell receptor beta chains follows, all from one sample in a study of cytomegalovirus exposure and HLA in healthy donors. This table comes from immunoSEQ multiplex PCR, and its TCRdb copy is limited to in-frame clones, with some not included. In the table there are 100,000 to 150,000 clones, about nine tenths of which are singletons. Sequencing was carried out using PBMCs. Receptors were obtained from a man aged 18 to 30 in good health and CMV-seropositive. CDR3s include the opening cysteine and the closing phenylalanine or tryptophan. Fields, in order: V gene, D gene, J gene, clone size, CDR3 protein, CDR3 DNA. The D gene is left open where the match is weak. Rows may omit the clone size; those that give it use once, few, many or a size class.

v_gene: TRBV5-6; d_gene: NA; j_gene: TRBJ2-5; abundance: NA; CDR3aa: CASSLGGSQETQYF; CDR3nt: TGTGCCAGCAGCTTGGGCGGCAGTCAAGAGACCCAGTACTTC
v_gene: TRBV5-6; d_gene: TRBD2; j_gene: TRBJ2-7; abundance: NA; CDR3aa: CASSPPGTRNEQYF; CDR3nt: TGTGCCAGCAGCCCTCCCGGGACTAGGAACGAGCAGTACTTC
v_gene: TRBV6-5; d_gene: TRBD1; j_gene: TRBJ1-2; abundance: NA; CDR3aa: CASSYRRRGQGYGYTF; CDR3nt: TGTGCCAGCAGTTACCGCCGCAGGGGGCAGGGGTATGGCTACACCTTC
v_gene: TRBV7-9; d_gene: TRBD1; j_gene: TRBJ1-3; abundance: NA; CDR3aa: CASSSRQGGGGNTIYF; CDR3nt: TGTGCCAGCAGCTCCCGACAGGGGGGAGGTGGAAACACCATATATTTT
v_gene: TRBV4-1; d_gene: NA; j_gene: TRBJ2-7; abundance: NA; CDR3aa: CASSQGGYEQYF; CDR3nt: TGCGCCAGCAGCCAAGGAGGGTACGAGCAGTACTTC
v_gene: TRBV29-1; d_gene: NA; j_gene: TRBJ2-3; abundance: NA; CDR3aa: CSVGPPGKEDTQYF; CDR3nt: TGCAGCGTTGGTCCCCCAGGGAAGGAGGATACGCAGTATTTT
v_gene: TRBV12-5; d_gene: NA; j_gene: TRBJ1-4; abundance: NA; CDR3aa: CASGLTGKGEKLFF; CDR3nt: TGTGCTAGTGGTTTGACAGGGAAGGGTGAAAAACTGTTTTTT
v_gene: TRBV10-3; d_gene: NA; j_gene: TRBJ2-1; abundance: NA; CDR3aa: CAISESTSANEQFF; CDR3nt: TGTGCCATCAGTGAGTCGACATCCGCCAATGAGCAGTTCTTC
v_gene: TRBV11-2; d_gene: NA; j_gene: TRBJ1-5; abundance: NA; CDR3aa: CASSLSSPGNINQPQHF; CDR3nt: TGTGCCAGCAGCTTAAGCTCCCCAGGGAACATCAATCAGCCCCAGCATTTT
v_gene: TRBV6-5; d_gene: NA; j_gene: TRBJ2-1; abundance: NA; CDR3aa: CASSYAADFYNEQFF; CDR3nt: TGTGCCAGCAGTTACGCAGCTGACTTCTACAATGAGCAGTTCTTC
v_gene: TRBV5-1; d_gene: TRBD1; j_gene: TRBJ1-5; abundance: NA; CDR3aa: CASSLSGQGDQPQHF; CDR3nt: TGCGCCAGCAGCTTGTCCGGACAGGGCGATCAGCCCCAGCATTTT
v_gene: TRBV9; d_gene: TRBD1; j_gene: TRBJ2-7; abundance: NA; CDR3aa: CASSAPGTGSSFSYEQYF; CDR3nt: TGTGCCAGCAGCGCCCCCGGGACAGGGTCATCCTTCTCCTACGAGCAGTACTTC
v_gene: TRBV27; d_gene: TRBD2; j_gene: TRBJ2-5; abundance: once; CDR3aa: CASMDSGGTQETQYF; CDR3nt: TGTGCCAGCATGGATAGCGGGGGGACCCAAGAGACCCAGTACTTC
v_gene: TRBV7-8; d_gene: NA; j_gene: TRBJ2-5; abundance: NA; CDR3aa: CASSLVPGWKTQYF; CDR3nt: TGTGCCAGCAGCTTAGTTCCGGGTTGGAAGACCCAGTACTTC
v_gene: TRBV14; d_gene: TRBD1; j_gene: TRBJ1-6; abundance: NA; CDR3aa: CASSRGLYNSPLHF; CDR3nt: TGTGCCAGCAGCAGGGGGCTTTATAATTCACCCCTCCACTTT
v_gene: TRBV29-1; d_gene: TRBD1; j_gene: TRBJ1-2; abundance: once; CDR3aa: CSVVRDRGGGGYTF; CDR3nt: TGCAGCGTTGTGAGGGACAGGGGAGGCGGGGGCTACACCTTC
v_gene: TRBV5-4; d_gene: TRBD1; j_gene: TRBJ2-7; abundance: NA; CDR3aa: CASNQQGNEQYF; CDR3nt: TGTGCCAGCAACCAACAGGGGAACGAGCAGTACTTC
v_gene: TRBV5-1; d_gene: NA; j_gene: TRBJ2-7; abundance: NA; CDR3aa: CASSLDPRRDSLAYF; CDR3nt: TGCGCCAGCAGCTTGGATCCCAGGAGAGACTCCCTAGCGTACTTC
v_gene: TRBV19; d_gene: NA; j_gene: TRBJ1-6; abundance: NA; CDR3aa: CASRGGLNSPLHF; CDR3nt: TGTGCCAGTAGAGGGGGTTTGAATTCACCCCTCCACTTT
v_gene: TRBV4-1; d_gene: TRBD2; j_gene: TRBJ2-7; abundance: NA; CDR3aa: CASSQGNGGGAYEQYF; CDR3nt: TGCGCCAGCAGCCAAGGTAACGGCGGGGGGGCCTACGAGCAGTACTTC
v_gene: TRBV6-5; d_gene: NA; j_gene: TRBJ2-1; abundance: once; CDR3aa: CASSYSGSTYNEQFF; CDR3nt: TGTGCCAGCAGTTACTCGGGCAGTACCTACAATGAGCAGTTCTTC
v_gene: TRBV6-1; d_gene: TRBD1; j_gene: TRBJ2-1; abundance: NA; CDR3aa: CASSSGTVTYNEQFF; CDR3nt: TGTGCCAGCAGTTCCGGGACAGTAACCTACAATGAGCAGTTCTTC
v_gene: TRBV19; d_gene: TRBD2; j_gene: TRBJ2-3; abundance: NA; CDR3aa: CASRKAGGLLADTQYF; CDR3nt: TGTGCCAGTAGGAAAGCGGGGGGGCTGTTAGCAGATACGCAGTATTTT
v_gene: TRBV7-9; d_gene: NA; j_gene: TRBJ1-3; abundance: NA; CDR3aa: CASSPRGGTGNTIYF; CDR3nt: TGTGCCAGCAGCCCAAGGGGTGGCACCGGAAACACCATATATTTT
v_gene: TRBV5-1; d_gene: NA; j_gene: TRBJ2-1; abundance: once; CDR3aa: CASSLERSGREQFF; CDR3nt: TGCGCCAGCAGCTTGGAAAGGAGCGGGCGTGAGCAGTTCTTC
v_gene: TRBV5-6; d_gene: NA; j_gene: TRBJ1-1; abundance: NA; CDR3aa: CASSLVYPGVNTEAFF; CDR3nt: TGTGCCAGCAGCTTGGTCTACCCAGGGGTGAACACTGAAGCTTTCTTT
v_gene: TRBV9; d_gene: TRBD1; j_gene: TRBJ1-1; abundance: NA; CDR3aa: CASSPLTGRNTEAFF; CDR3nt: TGTGCCAGCAGCCCTCTGACAGGGCGGAACACTGAAGCTTTCTTT
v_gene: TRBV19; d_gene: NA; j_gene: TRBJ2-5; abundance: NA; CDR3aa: CASSTPGGEETQYF; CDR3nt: TGTGCCAGTAGCACCCCCGGGGGAGAAGAGACCCAGTACTTC